Listed here are 19 T cell receptor beta chains from one sample, sequenced in a study of shared clonotypes between healthy human individuals. Generated by immunoSEQ multiplex PCR, the TCRdb table keeps only in-frame clones and is missing some. The repertoire has around 2.5 million clones, over 85% of them found once; the top ten carry 0.36%. The material sequenced was naive CD4+ T cells from PBMCs. Noted subset: CD45RA+ positively selected. The receptors were sampled from a man younger than 30 in good health. Some clones in this sample may be carry-over from other donors' samples.

The V call is TRBV28, the J call TRBJ2-1, with D possibly being TRBD1 or TRBD2 (6 bases each). CDR1 and CDR2 (germline): MDHEN, SYDVKM. This CDR3 contains 15 residues. Trimming left V 6 bases short and J 6 bases short, with 18 bases between. CDR3 in amino acids: CASSTTGLGGNEQFF. As DNA, the CDR3 is TGTGCCAGCAGCACGACAGGATTGGGGGGCAATGAGCAGTTCTTC.

V gene TRBV27 combines with J gene TRBJ1-4; 7 bases map to TRBD1. Germline V lookup: CDR1 MNHEY, CDR2 SMNVEV (reference sequence). Trimming cost V 2 bases and J 7 bases; bases outside gene matches: 13. The CDR3 consists of 17 residues. CDR3 DNA: TGTGCCAGCAGTTTACTCTCCACAGGGGTAGTAAGTGAAAAACTGTTTTTT. It specifies CASSLLSTGVVSEKLFF.

V usage is TRBV28 and J usage is TRBJ2-1, with D maybe TRBD2 (5 bases). CDR1 MDHEN and CDR2 SYDVKM come from the germline V gene. V lost 6 bases and J lost 0, with 15 bases in between. The CDR3 extends over 16 amino acids. The CDR3 is CASSPPRGSSYNEQFF. CDR3 sequence (DNA): TGTGCCAGCAGCCCCCCGAGAGGGAGCTCCTACAATGAGCAGTTCTTC.

The rearrangement links TRBV14 to TRBJ1-4; D is ambiguous. Trimming stripped 4 bases from V and 2 bases from J, with 14 bases between. The CDR3 length is 16 residues. Per the germline V gene, CDR1 is SGHDN and CDR2 is FVKESK. The CDR3 spells CASSPMRGNTNEKLFF. In nucleotides, the CDR3 is TGTGCCAGCAGCCCCATGCGGGGTAACACTAATGAAAAACTGTTTTTT.

The chain employs TRBV28 and TRBJ2-5, with a possible D match to TRBD1 (5 bases). Per germline, CDR1 MDHEN and CDR2 SYDVKM. V was trimmed by 7 bases and J by 0 bases, leaving 12 bases between them. The CDR3 is 14 residues long. The CDR3 loop is CASTLVGHQETQYF. CDR3 nucleotides: TGTGCCAGCACCTTAGTGGGGCACCAAGAGACCCAGTACTTC.

The genes are TRBV7-9 and TRBJ2-3; D ambiguous. The germline CDR1 and CDR2 sequences are SEHNR and FQNEAQ (reference sequence). Trimming removed 5 bases at V and 4 bases at J, with 16 bases between. This CDR3 region has 15 residues. The CDR3 spells CASSPGSIGADTQYF. In DNA form, the CDR3 reads TGTGCCAGCAGCCCTGGTTCTATTGGGGCAGATACGCAGTATTTT.

The table lists this clone with a count of one. The chain recombines TRBV7-2 with TRBJ2-4, with D perhaps TRBD1 (5 bases). This CDR3 is 15 amino acids long. CDR1 and CDR2 (germline): SGHTA, FQGNSA. V lost 5 bases to trimming and J lost 7 bases, with 18 bases between them. Here the CDR3 DNA reads TGTGCCAGCAGCGGACGTTGGCAGGGTAGGAACATTCAGTACTTC. Encoded protein: CASSGRWQGRNIQYF. Drawing the rest from reference TRBV7-2 and TRBJ2-4, the complete variable domain is GAGVSQSPSNKVTEKGKDVELRCDPISGHTALYWYRQSLGQGLEFLIYFQGNSAPDKSGLPSDRFSAERTGGSVSTLTIQRTQQEDSAVYLCASSGRWQGRNIQYFGAGTRLSVL.

CDR3 sequence: CASSHFRGTYNEQFF. For the CDR3, the DNA is TGTGCCAGCAGCCATTTCAGGGGCACCTACAATGAGCAGTTCTTC. V usage is TRBV28 and J usage is TRBJ2-1; possible D gene TRBD1, 6 bases. Germline V lookup: CDR1 MDHEN, CDR2 SYDVKM. The CDR3 totals 15 residues. V lost 6 bases and J lost 2, with 14 bases in between.

This rearrangement joins TRBV2 to TRBJ1-1, with a weak D call TRBD1 (6 bases). The germline V gene has CDR1 SNHLY and CDR2 FYNNEI. This CDR3 is 14 amino acids long. V lost 8 bases and J lost 3, with 16 bases in between. CDR3: CASGSDRWDTEAFF. The CDR3 DNA follows: TGTGCCAGCGGTAGTGACAGGTGGGACACTGAAGCTTTCTTT.

The CDR3 coding sequence is TGTGCCAGCTCATCGAACCCGGGACAGGGGAACACCGGGGAGCTGTTTTTT. Protein sequence: CASSSNPGQGNTGELFF. The gene calls are TRBV18 and TRBJ2-2; 9 nucleotides align to TRBD1. The J segment lost 1 base and the V segment lost 5 bases, leaving 8 bases of the junction unmatched. The CDR3 is 17 amino acids. The germline V gene has CDR1 KGHSH and CDR2 LQKENI.

The V and J genes are TRBV4-2 and TRBJ2-1; the D gene is possibly TRBD1 (6 bases). The CDR3 runs 16 residues. Germline V lookup: CDR1 LGHNA, CDR2 YNFKEQ. Trimming cost V 0 bases and J 2 bases, with 11 bases left between them. The CDR3 here is CASSQDPWTAYNEQFF. The CDR3 coding sequence is TGTGCCAGCAGCCAAGATCCCTGGACAGCCTACAATGAGCAGTTCTTC.

The chain employs TRBV9 and TRBJ2-2; maybe TRBD1 (6 bases). V lost 3 bases and J lost 7, with 13 bases in between. The CDR3 is made up of 14 amino acids. Germline-derived CDR1 and CDR2 are SGDLS and YYNGEE. CDR3 protein: CASSAHRELGELFF. CDR3 in DNA: TGTGCCAGCAGCGCCCACAGGGAACTCGGGGAGCTGTTTTTT.

V and J are TRBV6-6 and TRBJ1-2, with 7 bases that match TRBD1. Trimming removed 4 bases from V and 7 bases from J; junction bases left unmatched: 9. The V gene's germline CDR1 is MNHNY and CDR2 SVGAGI (reference sequence). This CDR3 contains 14 residues. The CDR3 DNA is TGTGCCAGCAGTTCTCAGGGGGAGTTGAGTGGCTACACCTTC. This gives the protein CASSSQGELSGYTF.

The V gene is TRBV30, the J gene TRBJ1-4; TRBD1 might be the D (5 bases). The CDR3 loop spans 11 amino acids. Germline CDR1 and CDR2: GTSNPN and SVGIG (reference sequence). DNA of the CDR3: TGTGCGCGGGACACTAATGAAAAACTGTTTTTT. Translated, it gives CARDTNEKLFF.

This rearrangement joins TRBV18 to TRBJ2-3; maybe TRBD2 (6 bases). Germline V lookup: CDR1 KGHSH, CDR2 LQKENI. The CDR3 sequence is 14 residues long. V was clipped by 2 bases and J by 2 bases, with 8 bases between them. This chain's CDR3 is CASSPWRDTDTQYF. In nucleotides, the CDR3 is TGTGCCAGCTCACCATGGCGGGACACAGATACGCAGTATTTT.

This clone has only one observation. The chain links TRBV10-2 to TRBJ2-2, with 14 bases fitting TRBD2. The CDR3 has 15 amino acids. The junction had 4 bases not matched to a gene; V was cut back by 5 bases and J by 8 bases. Germline V gene sequence: CDR1 WSHSY, CDR2 SAAADI. This CDR3 reads CASSPTSGGAGELFF. DNA of the CDR3: TGCGCCAGCAGTCCGACTAGCGGGGGGGCGGGGGAGCTGTTTTTT.

The rearrangement uses TRBV27 and TRBJ2-3, with TRBD1 matching over 8 bases. The V segment lost 5 bases and the J segment 5 bases; nucleotides outside the gene matches: 9. This CDR3 contains 15 residues. Per germline, CDR1 MNHEY and CDR2 SMNVEV (reference sequence). CDR3 sequence (DNA): TGTGCCAGCAGTCCTACAGGGGGTAGGGGAGATACGCAGTATTTT. It yields the protein CASSPTGGRGDTQYF.

A note on this clone: Different DNA sequences within this sample yield the same CDR3. This chain uses TRBV7-3 with TRBJ2-3; D call uncertain. Trimming cost V 1 base and J 3 bases, with 5 bases left between them. The CDR3 contains 13 residues. Germline V gene lookup returns CDR1 SGHTA and CDR2 FQGTGA. CDR3: CASSLSRTDTQYF. DNA for the CDR3: TGTGCCAGCAGCTTAAGCAGGACAGATACGCAGTATTTT.

This sequence joins TRBV5-1 and TRBJ2-7, with 9 bases aligning to TRBD1. The germline V gene encodes CDR1 SGHRS and CDR2 YFSETQ. The CDR3 sequence is 16 residues long. The J segment lost 3 bases and the V segment lost 2 bases, leaving 9 bases of the junction unmatched. CDR3 DNA sequence: TGCGCCAGCAGCTTCACCGGGACAGGGCTCAACTACGAGCAGTACTTC. Translation gives CASSFTGTGLNYEQYF.